A single sample is the source of the 7 T cell receptor beta chains below, sequenced in a study of T cells expressing NK-cell markers. TCRdb reprocessed the 5' RACE reads and keeps a single row for each CDR3 protein, giving no DNA. This repertoire comprises fewer than 400,000 distinct CDR3 sequences; its ten largest clones make up around 11%. Sequencing was done on a sample of blood T cells: a sorted CD56 or NKG2C T cell subset, CD4+ or CD8+ T cells, or bulk PBMC T cells (not recorded which). The receptors derive from a woman in her 50s in good health.

This chain links TRBV12-5 with TRBJ2-5; TCRdb lists TRBD1, though no DNA is available to test this call. From germline, CDR1 is LGHNT and CDR2 FRNRAP. This CDR3 spans 15 amino acids. The CDR3 spells CASGLVRDREETQYF.

The chain links TRBV20-1 to TRBJ2-3; TCRdb gives TRBD1 as the D gene, but with no DNA this cannot be confirmed. CDR1 and CDR2 (germline): DFQATT, SNEGSKA (reference sequence). This CDR3 is 16 amino acids long. The CDR3 reads CSASSFGTGDTDTQYF.

V and J are TRBV6-2 or TRBV6-3 and TRBJ2-1; the D gene TCRdb calls, TRBD2, cannot be checked with no DNA. The CDR3 consists of 17 residues. Per the germline V gene, CDR1 is MNHEY and CDR2 is SVGEGT. The CDR3 reads CASSELAGINSYNEQFF.

The V gene is TRBV5-6, the J gene TRBJ2-1; TCRdb gives TRBD1 as the D gene, but with no DNA this cannot be confirmed. This CDR3 has 15 amino acids. Germline loops: CDR1 SGHDT, CDR2 YYEEEE. Here the CDR3 reads CASSSLTGLENEQFF.

V gene TRBV7-9 combines with J gene TRBJ1-2. Germline CDR1 and CDR2: SEHNR and FQNEAQ (reference sequence). This CDR3 spans 13 amino acids. CDR3 region: CASSFTRGDGYTF.

The CDR3 protein is CASSLSPGLNNEQFF. The chain recombines TRBV5-1 with TRBJ2-1; TCRdb gives TRBD2 as the D gene, but with no DNA this cannot be confirmed. CDR1 is SGHRS, CDR2 YFSETQ, per germline. The CDR3 is 15 residues long.

The chain employs TRBV12-3 or TRBV12-4 and TRBJ2-2; TCRdb picks TRBD1, but there is no DNA to check that call. The CDR3 length is 16 residues. The CDR3 here is CASRGGLAANTGELFF.